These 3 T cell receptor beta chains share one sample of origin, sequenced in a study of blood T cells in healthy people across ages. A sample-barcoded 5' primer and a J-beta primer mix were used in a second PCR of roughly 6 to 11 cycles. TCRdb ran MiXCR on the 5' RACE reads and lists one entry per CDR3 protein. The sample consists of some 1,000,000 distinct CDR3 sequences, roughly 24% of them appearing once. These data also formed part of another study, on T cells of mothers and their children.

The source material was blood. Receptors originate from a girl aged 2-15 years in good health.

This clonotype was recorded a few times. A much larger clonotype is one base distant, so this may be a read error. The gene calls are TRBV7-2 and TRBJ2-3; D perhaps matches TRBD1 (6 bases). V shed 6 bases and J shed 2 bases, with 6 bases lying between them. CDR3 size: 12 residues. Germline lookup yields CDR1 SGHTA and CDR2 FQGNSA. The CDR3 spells CASRGATDTQYF. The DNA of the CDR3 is TGTGCCAGCAGGGGGGCCACAGATACGCAGTATTTT. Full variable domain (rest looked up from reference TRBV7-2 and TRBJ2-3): GAGVSQSPSNKVTEKGKDVELRCDPISGHTALYWYRQSLGQGLEFLIYFQGNSAPDKSGLPSDRFSAERTGGSVSTLTIQRTQQEDSAVYLCASRGATDTQYFGPGTRLTVL.

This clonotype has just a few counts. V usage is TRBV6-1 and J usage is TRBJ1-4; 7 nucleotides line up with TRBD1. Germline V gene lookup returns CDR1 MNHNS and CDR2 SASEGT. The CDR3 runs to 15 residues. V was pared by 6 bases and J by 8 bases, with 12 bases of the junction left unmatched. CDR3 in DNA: TGTGCCAGCAGCCGAGAAGACAGGGAAGGCGAAAAACTGTTTTTT. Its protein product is CASSREDREGEKLFF.

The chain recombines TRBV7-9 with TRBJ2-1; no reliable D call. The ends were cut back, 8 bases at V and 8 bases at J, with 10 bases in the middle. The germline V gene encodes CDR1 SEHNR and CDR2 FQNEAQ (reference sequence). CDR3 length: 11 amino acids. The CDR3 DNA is TGTGCCAGCTACCGTGGGGATGAGCAGTTCTTC. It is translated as CASYRGDEQFF. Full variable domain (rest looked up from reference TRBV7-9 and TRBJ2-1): DTGVSQNPRHKITKRGQNVTFRCDPISEHNRLYWYRQTLGQGPEFLTYFQNEAQLEKSRLLSDRFSAERPKGSFSTLEIQRTEQGDSAMYLCASYRGDEQFFGPGTRLTVL.